This TCR beta chain stems from a study of shared clonotypes between healthy human individuals. The study's findings and limits: Researchers sampled only blood; tissue repertoires likely differ.

The V end was cut by 5 bases, the J end by 3 bases, with 11 bases between. Germline V lookup: CDR1 MNHEY, CDR2 SMNVEV (reference sequence). The CDR3 spans 13 residues. CD45RO-negative cells were positively selected for CCR7, leaving out terminally differentiated effector memory CD45RA+ cells. About this clone: As yet, its antigen is unknown.

Data came from immunoSEQ multiplex PCR; TCRdb stores just in-frame clones and leaves some out. The data show approximately 2,200,000 clones, with under 95% seen just once and 1.5% to 2% held by the top ten. Sequenced material: naive CD8+ T cells from PBMCs. The clonotype comes from a man younger than 35 in good health. Some clones in this sample may be carry-over from other donors' samples. The V call is TRBV27, the J call TRBJ2-7; a weak D match, TRBD1 (5 bases). CDR3 in amino acids: CASSITGFYEQYF. CDR3 DNA sequence: TGTGCCAGCAGTATTACAGGCTTCTACGAGCAGTACTTC.